This record covers a single T cell receptor beta chain. The antigen remains unidentified. This CDR3 comprises 12 residues. V lost 3 bases and J lost 4, with 3 bases in between. Second-dose timings of about 4 or about 12 weeks were pooled. These data originate in a study of T cell responses to AZD1222 COVID-19 vaccine. Study conclusions and caveats: Spike was spanned by vaccine-associated CD4 TCRs, which were dominant at 160-218 and 743-854. Baseline seropositivity occurred in only 5 or 6 AZD1222 recipients.

TCRdb's table, derived via immunoSEQ multiplex PCR, lists solely in-frame clones and lacks some. The data show 140,000 or so clones, around nine tenths seen once. The starting material was peripheral blood, obtained 28 days after the second AZD1222 dose. The receptor was isolated from an adult who received the AZD1222 COVID-19 vaccine. The chain employs TRBV12-3 or TRBV12-4 and TRBJ2-2; D call uncertain. Here the CDR3 DNA reads TGTGCCAGCAGTTTGATCACCGGGGAGCTGTTTTTT. Its translation is CASSLITGELFF.